This T cell receptor beta chain was obtained from a study of cytomegalovirus exposure and HLA in healthy donors. Study-wide points: Per a prior analysis, the majority of TCR beta V segments were productive roughly 90% or roughly 30% of the time. Analysis was carried out at a later point, and it linked a missense DCLRE1C variant to TCR beta V- and J-gene trimming. The CMV antigen specificity of a few CMV-associated chains was confirmed through in vitro analysis.

This clone appeared once. Its target is not known. A multiplex PCR was run with 60 Vbeta primers and 13 Jbeta primers. Repertoires were generated with immunoSEQ multiplex PCR, while TCRdb's copy carries only in-frame clones and drops some. The sample gives 170,000 or so clones, roughly three quarters of which show up once; 13% is in the top ten. The ends were cut back, 0 bases at V and 4 bases at J, with 10 bases in the middle. Germline V gene lookup returns CDR1 MNHEY and CDR2 SVGAGI. The CDR3 is made up of 15 amino acids. Input material: PBMCs. The clonotype originates from a woman between 50 and 59 years old in good health and CMV-seropositive. The gene calls are TRBV6-5 and TRBJ1-3; a weak D match, TRBD1 (6 bases). The CDR3 bases are TGTGCCAGCAGTTACTCCACAGGGTTGGGAAACACCATATATTTT. Residues: CASSYSTGLGNTIYF.